This section outlines one TCR beta chain sequence together with its context. It lacks a known antigen. Per-base qualities were not stored, and no clone one base away is much larger. CDR1 and CDR2 are drawn from the germline V gene: SGHDN, FVKESK. V gives up 0 bases and J gives up 1 base, and the segment between their germline ends measures 6 bases. The CDR3 measures 14 amino acids from cysteine to phenylalanine. Just the 42-base CDR3 DNA is kept, in frame starting at base 1. The sample belongs to a study of T cell responses to AZD1222 COVID-19 vaccine (dated by TCRdb to 2020 to 2023). About the full investigation: Because spike-specific TCR depth and breadth did not differ between the two schedules, AZD1222 recipients who got a second dose at roughly 4 weeks were pooled with those who got a second dose at roughly 12 weeks. Trial participants were enrolled by age into 18-55, 56-69 and 70-plus year subgroups, with about 150, 28 and 57 TCR-sequenced participants respectively. A total of 233 trial participants underwent TCR sequencing, of whom roughly 210 had received two doses of AZD1222 and around 26 had received two doses of the MenACWY control vaccine. Broad study findings and their caveats: A significant rise in spike-specific TCR breadth and depth was observed after two AZD1222 doses relative to day 0 and relative to MenACWY recipients. In the small 56-69-year group, the increase in depth fell short of significance, most likely because of low power. Conclusions about previously exposed vaccinees are limited, since just five to seven AZD1222 recipients were seropositive for SARS-CoV-2 at baseline. Because no samples from the day 14 peak response were available, repertoires could be characterized only after the peak T cell response. Vaccine-associated CD4 TCRs spanned the whole spike protein, with dominant responses in regions 160-218 and 743-854. Most participants were white British and females outnumbered males, and the authors suggested that clonal diversity may have been underestimated. Reportedly, close to half of the unique spike-specific TCRs recognized epitopes lying outside the regions that are mutated in the B.1.351 and B.1.1.7 variants.

The CDR3 regions of human TCRbeta chains were analyzed by immunosequencing. Per the original workflow: Repertoire TCRs were checked for matches against a reference library of SARS-CoV-2-specific TCRs that had been generated using the MIRA antigen-specificity platform. Breadth was defined as the fraction of unique TCRs that were SARS-CoV-2-associated, and depth was defined as the fraction of total T cells that were SARS-CoV-2-associated. Using the MIRA data, every spike-specific TCR was mapped to the spike region that the TCR reacted to and assigned to either a CD4 or a CD8 class. Log10-transformed breadth and depth values were compared by one-way ANOVA with Sidak's multiple comparisons tests. Entries here come from immuneACCESS through TCRdb and include only in-frame sequences with V and J called. Some clones fail to appear in such tables; in the studies checked, an unresolved V gene covers under half of the shortfall, and the cause of the remainder is unknown. Clone size and V and J calls were adopted from that table, with D and trimming inferred from the DNA. Here the sample has approximately 130,000 clones; roughly 93% occur a single time. 3.1% of the sample is taken by the ten largest.

This specimen's time point label, interpreted: baseline before first vaccination. Vaccinee samples came from UK trials COV001 and COV002, including a single-blind randomized controlled phase 2/3 trial of AZD1222 (ChAdOx1 nCoV-19) in healthy adults. For TCRbeta chain sequencing, PBMC samples were collected from trial participants at day 0 and at day 28 after the second dose. This receptor was identified in an adult in good health. The V gene is TRBV14 and the J gene is TRBJ1-2; the D gene identity is not certain. Specimen: peripheral blood, collected on day 0 of AZD1222 vaccination. The nucleotides read TGTGCCAGCAGCCAAGATTACAATAACTATGGCTACACCTTC. It translates as CASSQDYNNYGYTF. When the CDR3 is completed using the reference TRBV14 and TRBJ1-2 genes on either side, the full variable domain is EAGVTQFPSHSVIEKGQTVTLRCDPISGHDNLYWYRRVMGKEIKFLLHFVKESKQDESGMPNNRFLAERTGGTYSTLKVQPAELEDSGVYFCASSQDYNNYGYTFGSGTRLTVV.